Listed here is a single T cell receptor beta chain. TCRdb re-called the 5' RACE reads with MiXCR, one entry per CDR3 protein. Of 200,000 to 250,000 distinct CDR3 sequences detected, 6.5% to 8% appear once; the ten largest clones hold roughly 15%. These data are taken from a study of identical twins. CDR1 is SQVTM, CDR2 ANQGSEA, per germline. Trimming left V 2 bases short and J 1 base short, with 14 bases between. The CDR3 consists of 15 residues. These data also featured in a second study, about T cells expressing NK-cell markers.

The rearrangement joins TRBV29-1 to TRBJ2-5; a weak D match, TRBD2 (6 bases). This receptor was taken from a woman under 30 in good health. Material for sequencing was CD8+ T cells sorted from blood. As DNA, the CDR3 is TGCAGCGTTGAAAGGGCTAGCGAATCCCAAGAGACCCAGTACTTC. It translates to CSVERASESQETQYF.